The clone carrying this T cell receptor (beta chain) was found many times. As yet, its antigen is unknown. The data were taken from a study of T cells in Graves' hyperthyroidism and ophthalmopathy. Study summary: Peripheral blood specimens were obtained at initial diagnosis, prior to any treatment. Broader study findings: Model output signaled ophthalmopathy a median approximately 6 months ahead of onset.

Germline values: CDR1 SGDLS, CDR2 YYNGEE. This CDR3 region has 14 residues. Trimming cost V 0 bases and J 4 bases; bases outside gene matches: 0. Diagnoses rested on clinical symptoms, serum thyroxine and TRAb, thyroid ultrasound and orbital computed tomography. TCR beta CDR3 regions were amplified from RNA transcripts. Carried out on the TCR CDR3, a first-round RT-PCR used the HTBI primer set. TCRdb used MiXCR to reprocess the multiplex PCR reads, holding one entry per CDR3 protein. The sample contains hundreds of thousands of distinct CDR3 sequences, roughly an eighth of which appear only once. What was sequenced was blood. This rearrangement joins TRBV9 to TRBJ1-2, with TRBD1 matching over 10 bases. The clonotype originates from a woman aged 40 to 50 with Graves' ophthalmopathy. The CDR3 protein is CASSVGQGAYGYTF. The CDR3 bases are TGTGCCAGCAGCGTAGGACAGGGGGCCTATGGCTACACCTTC. The full variable domain, with the rest looked up from reference TRBV9 and TRBJ1-2, is DSGVTQTPKHLITATGQRVTLRCSPRSGDLSVYWYQQSLDQGLQFLIQYYNGEERAKGNILERFSAQQFPDLHSELNLSSLELGDSALYFCASSVGQGAYGYTFGSGTRLTVV.